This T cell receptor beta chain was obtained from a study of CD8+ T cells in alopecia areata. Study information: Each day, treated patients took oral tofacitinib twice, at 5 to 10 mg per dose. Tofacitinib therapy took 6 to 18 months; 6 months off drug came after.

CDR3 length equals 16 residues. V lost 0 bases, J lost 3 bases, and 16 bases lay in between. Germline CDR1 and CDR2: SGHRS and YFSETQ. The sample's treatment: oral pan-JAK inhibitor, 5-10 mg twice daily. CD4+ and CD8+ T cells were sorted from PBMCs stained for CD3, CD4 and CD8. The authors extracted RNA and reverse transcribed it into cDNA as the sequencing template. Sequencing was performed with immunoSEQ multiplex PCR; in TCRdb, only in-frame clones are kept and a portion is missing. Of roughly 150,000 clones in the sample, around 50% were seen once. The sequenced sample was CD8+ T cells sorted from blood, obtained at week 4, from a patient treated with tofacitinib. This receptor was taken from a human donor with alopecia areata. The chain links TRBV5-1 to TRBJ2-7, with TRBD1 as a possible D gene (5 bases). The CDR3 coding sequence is TGCGCCAGCAGCTTGGTTGATATGGGCAGGGACTACGAGCAGTACTTC. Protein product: CASSLVDMGRDYEQYF.